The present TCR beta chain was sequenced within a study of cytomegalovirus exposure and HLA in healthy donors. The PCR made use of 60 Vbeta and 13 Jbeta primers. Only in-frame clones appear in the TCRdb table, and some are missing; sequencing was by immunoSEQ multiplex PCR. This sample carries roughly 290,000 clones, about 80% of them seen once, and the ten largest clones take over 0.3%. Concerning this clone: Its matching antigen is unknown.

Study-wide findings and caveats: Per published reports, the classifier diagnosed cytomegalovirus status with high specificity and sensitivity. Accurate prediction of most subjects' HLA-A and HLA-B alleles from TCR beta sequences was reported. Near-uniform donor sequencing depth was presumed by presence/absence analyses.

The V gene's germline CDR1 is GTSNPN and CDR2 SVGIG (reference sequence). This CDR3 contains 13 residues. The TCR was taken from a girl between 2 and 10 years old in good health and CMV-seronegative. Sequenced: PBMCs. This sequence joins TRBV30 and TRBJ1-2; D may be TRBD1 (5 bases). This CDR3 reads CGGGTQANYGYTF. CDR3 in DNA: TGTGGGGGGGGAACCCAAGCTAACTATGGCTACACCTTC.